This is a list of T cell receptor beta chains from one sample in a study of blood T cells in healthy people across ages. TCRdb re-derived calls from the 5' RACE reads in MiXCR, one entry per CDR3 protein. The sample contains about 580,000 distinct CDR3 sequences, under 55% of which appear only once. The sequencing sample was made of blood. The receptors derive from a man of 80 years or more in good health. Both conserved end residues are part of each CDR3. The order of the fields is clone size, J gene, D gene, V gene, CDR3 protein, CDR3 DNA. The D gene is left open where the match is weak. The listing skips clone size in some rows; elsewhere it reads once, few, many or a size class.

size: many; J: TRBJ2-3; D: TRBD2; V: TRBV6-5; CDR3: CASGGLAGSDTQYF; DNA: TGTGCCAGCGGGGGACTAGCGGGATCAGATACGCAGTATTTT
size: -; J: TRBJ2-1; D: -; V: TRBV10-3; CDR3: CTISEEGVAYEQFF; DNA: TGTACCATCAGTGAGGAGGGGGTAGCATATGAGCAGTTCTTC
size: -; J: TRBJ1-5; D: -; V: TRBV29-1; CDR3: CSVTGGGNQPQHF; DNA: TGCAGCGTTACGGGTGGTGGCAATCAGCCCCAGCATTTT
size: -; J: TRBJ1-4; D: TRBD1; V: TRBV3-1; CDR3: CASGRDRGLIGEKLFF; DNA: TGTGCCAGCGGAAGGGACAGGGGGCTTATAGGCGAAAAACTGTTTTTT
size: many; J: TRBJ1-5; D: TRBD1; V: TRBV6-6; CDR3: CASRGDRYNQPQHF; DNA: TGTGCCAGCAGGGGGGACAGATACAATCAGCCCCAGCATTTT
size: few; J: TRBJ2-5; D: TRBD2; V: TRBV20-1; CDR3: CSAGTSGTETQYF; DNA: TGCAGTGCAGGGACTAGCGGGACCGAGACCCAGTACTTC
size: -; J: TRBJ2-7; D: -; V: TRBV20-1; CDR3: CSASKGRTYEQYF; DNA: TGCAGTGCGAGTAAAGGGAGGACCTACGAGCAGTACTTC
size: few; J: TRBJ2-5; D: -; V: TRBV5-8; CDR3: CASSFVSGRETQYF; DNA: TGTGCCAGCAGCTTTGTTTCAGGGAGAGAGACCCAGTACTTC
size: -; J: TRBJ1-1; D: TRBD1; V: TRBV19; CDR3: CASSIPTTGHWTEAFF; DNA: TGTGCCAGTAGTATACCGACGACAGGGCATTGGACTGAAGCTTTCTTT
size: -; J: TRBJ2-7; D: -; V: TRBV4-1; CDR3: CASSQGPLLPYEQYF; DNA: TGCGCCAGCAGCCAAGGGCCCCTGCTCCCCTACGAGCAGTACTTC
size: -; J: TRBJ1-4; D: TRBD1; V: TRBV20-1; CDR3: CSAAYRGREKLFF; DNA: TGCAGTGCTGCTTACAGGGGGCGGGAAAAACTGTTTTTT
size: few; J: TRBJ2-1; D: -; V: TRBV27; CDR3: CASRPQLTLSYNEQFF; DNA: TGTGCCAGCAGACCCCAACTGACCCTCTCCTACAATGAGCAGTTCTTC
size: -; J: TRBJ2-3; D: TRBD1; V: TRBV7-8; CDR3: CASSFPGQGGNADTQYF; DNA: TGTGCCAGCAGCTTCCCCGGACAGGGTGGGAATGCAGATACGCAGTATTTT
size: few; J: TRBJ2-7; D: TRBD1; V: TRBV6-2/TRBV6-3; CDR3: CASSITLAGGEQYF; DNA: TGTGCCAGCAGCATCACCCTTGCAGGGGGCGAGCAGTACTTC
size: once; J: TRBJ2-7; D: TRBD1; V: TRBV5-6; CDR3: CASRPWTGDEQYF; DNA: TGTGCCAGCAGACCCTGGACAGGGGACGAGCAGTACTTC
size: -; J: TRBJ2-6; D: -; V: TRBV4-1; CDR3: CASSQDGRGANVLTF; DNA: TGCGCCAGCAGCCAAGATGGACGGGGGGCCAACGTCCTGACTTTC
size: -; J: TRBJ1-2; D: -; V: TRBV6-5; CDR3: CASSYRGRNDGYTF; DNA: TGTGCCAGCAGTTACAGGGGTAGAAATGATGGCTACACCTTC
size: many; J: TRBJ2-3; D: -; V: TRBV7-2; CDR3: CASSATGQRTDTQYF; DNA: TGTGCCAGCAGCGCCACGGGACAACGCACAGATACGCAGTATTTT
size: -; J: TRBJ2-5; D: -; V: TRBV20-1; CDR3: CSAGDPGPLSQETQYF; DNA: TGCAGTGCTGGAGATCCGGGACCGTTGAGTCAAGAGACCCAGTACTTC
size: few; J: TRBJ2-7; D: -; V: TRBV3-1; CDR3: CASSTRWLPAYEQYF; DNA: TGTGCCAGCAGCACCAGATGGCTTCCAGCCTACGAGCAGTACTTC
size: -; J: TRBJ1-4; D: TRBD1; V: TRBV7-3; CDR3: CASSILSDRGRNEKLFF; DNA: TGTGCCAGCAGCATCCTTTCGGACAGGGGCCGCAATGAAAAACTGTTTTTT
size: -; J: TRBJ2-1; D: -; V: TRBV14; CDR3: CASSLGFSYNEQFF; DNA: TGTGCCAGCAGCCTGGGGTTCTCCTACAATGAGCAGTTCTTC
size: -; J: TRBJ1-5; D: -; V: TRBV3-1; CDR3: CASSQDARSQPQHF; DNA: TGTGCCAGCAGCCAAGATGCAAGGTCTCAGCCCCAGCATTTT
size: -; J: TRBJ1-1; D: -; V: TRBV7-9; CDR3: CASTPGGGYTEAFF; DNA: TGTGCCAGCACCCCTGGCGGGGGCTACACTGAAGCTTTCTTT
size: few; J: TRBJ2-7; D: TRBD1; V: TRBV6-2/TRBV6-3; CDR3: CASSYPDRGAQYF; DNA: TGTGCCAGCAGTTACCCGGACAGGGGGGCGCAGTACTTC
size: -; J: TRBJ2-1; D: -; V: TRBV20-1; CDR3: CSARQLAGMSSYNEQFF; DNA: TGCAGTGCTAGACAACTAGCAGGGATGAGCTCCTACAATGAGCAGTTCTTC
size: few; J: TRBJ1-2; D: -; V: TRBV6-5; CDR3: CASSYSNRGRAYGYTF; DNA: TGTGCCAGCAGTTACTCGAATCGGGGGCGCGCCTATGGCTACACCTTC
size: -; J: TRBJ2-6; D: -; V: TRBV7-2; CDR3: CASSTYSSGANVLTF; DNA: TGTGCCAGCAGCACGTACAGCTCTGGGGCCAACGTCCTGACTTTC
size: -; J: TRBJ2-5; D: -; V: TRBV5-6; CDR3: CASSTVRAQETQYF; DNA: TGTGCCAGCAGCACGGTTAGGGCTCAAGAGACCCAGTACTTC
size: few; J: TRBJ2-7; D: -; V: TRBV20-1; CDR3: CSAPARQMSSYEQYF; DNA: TGCAGTGCTCCAGCACGGCAAATGAGCTCCTACGAGCAGTACTTC
size: once; J: TRBJ2-7; D: -; V: TRBV7-2; CDR3: CANSLNPYEQYF; DNA: TGTGCCAACAGCTTGAATCCCTACGAGCAGTACTTC
size: -; J: TRBJ2-5; D: TRBD1; V: TRBV6-2/TRBV6-3; CDR3: CASSYSILGQGKETQYF; DNA: TGTGCCAGCAGTTACTCGATCCTGGGACAGGGGAAGGAGACCCAGTACTTC
size: many; J: TRBJ2-7; D: TRBD1; V: TRBV20-1; CDR3: CSAKTGTGGDEQYF; DNA: TGCAGTGCTAAGACCGGGACAGGTGGAGACGAGCAGTACTTC
size: -; J: TRBJ2-1; D: -; V: TRBV12-3/TRBV12-4; CDR3: CASISPGLRNNEQFF; DNA: TGTGCCAGCATATCCCCAGGACTCCGAAACAATGAGCAGTTCTTC
size: -; J: TRBJ2-7; D: TRBD2; V: TRBV28; CDR3: CASGVGTSEGWQYF; DNA: TGTGCCAGCGGGGTTGGGACTAGCGAGGGGTGGCAGTACTTC
size: few; J: TRBJ2-1; D: -; V: TRBV20-1; CDR3: CSARSSSSSSYNEQFF; DNA: TGCAGTGCTAGATCCTCTAGCTCTAGCTCCTACAATGAGCAGTTCTTC
size: many; J: TRBJ2-3; D: -; V: TRBV7-9; CDR3: CASSQETDTQYF; DNA: TGTGCCAGCAGCCAAGAAACAGATACGCAGTATTTT
size: -; J: TRBJ2-4; D: -; V: TRBV12-3/TRBV12-4; CDR3: CASSLGVAKNIQYF; DNA: TGTGCCAGCAGTTTAGGGGTGGCCAAAAACATTCAGTACTTC
size: -; J: TRBJ1-5; D: TRBD1; V: TRBV6-6; CDR3: CASTQPPGQVKQEQHF; DNA: TGTGCCAGCACCCAGCCCCCGGGACAGGTTAAACAGGAACAGCATTTT
size: once; J: TRBJ2-3; D: -; V: TRBV4-3; CDR3: CASSQDPGHPSTDTQYF; DNA: TGCGCCAGCAGCCAAGACCCAGGACACCCCAGCACAGATACGCAGTATTTT
size: many; J: TRBJ2-7; D: TRBD1; V: TRBV6-5; CDR3: CASGPGTGNPYEQYF; DNA: TGTGCCAGTGGACCAGGGACAGGGAATCCCTACGAGCAGTACTTC
size: few; J: TRBJ2-5; D: -; V: TRBV20-1; CDR3: CSARTNIGTQYF; DNA: TGCAGTGCTAGAACTAATATAGGGACCCAGTACTTC
size: -; J: TRBJ2-1; D: TRBD2; V: TRBV2; CDR3: CASSEEAGGAYNEQFF; DNA: TGTGCCAGCAGTGAAGAAGCGGGAGGGGCCTACAATGAGCAGTTCTTC
size: many; J: TRBJ2-7; D: TRBD2; V: TRBV12-3/TRBV12-4; CDR3: CASSLSGGSTYEQYF; DNA: TGTGCCAGCAGCCTCAGCGGGGGGTCAACCTACGAGCAGTACTTC
size: few; J: TRBJ2-7; D: -; V: TRBV6-2/TRBV6-3; CDR3: CASSYLGTYEQYF; DNA: TGTGCCAGCAGTTACTTGGGGACCTACGAGCAGTACTTC
size: many; J: TRBJ2-7; D: -; V: TRBV7-2; CDR3: CASSNPGHHYEQYF; DNA: TGTGCCAGCAGCAACCCGGGACACCACTACGAGCAGTACTTC
size: -; J: TRBJ2-7; D: -; V: TRBV29-1; CDR3: CSAVTGTGEQYF; DNA: TGCAGCGCTGTGACAGGTACGGGCGAGCAGTACTTC
size: -; J: TRBJ2-1; D: TRBD1; V: TRBV15; CDR3: CATSGVRDRGRLGNEQFF; DNA: TGTGCCACCAGCGGAGTGCGGGACAGGGGGCGTCTTGGGAATGAGCAGTTCTTC
size: -; J: TRBJ1-6; D: -; V: TRBV7-9; CDR3: CASQGSYNSPLHF; DNA: TGTGCTAGCCAGGGGAGCTATAATTCACCCCTCCACTTT
size: -; J: TRBJ2-3; D: -; V: TRBV20-1; CDR3: CSARDQQDRTDTQYF; DNA: TGCAGTGCTAGAGATCAACAGGACCGCACAGATACGCAGTATTTT
size: few; J: TRBJ1-5; D: TRBD1; V: TRBV27; CDR3: CASSSGTGLNQPQHF; DNA: TGTGCCAGCAGCTCCGGGACAGGGCTTAATCAGCCCCAGCATTTT
size: few; J: TRBJ2-3; D: -; V: TRBV29-1; CDR3: CSGSYPGTDTQYF; DNA: TGCAGCGGATCATACCCAGGGACAGATACGCAGTATTTT
size: -; J: TRBJ1-4; D: TRBD1; V: TRBV2; CDR3: CASRPTPGGISEKLFF; DNA: TGTGCCAGCAGACCCACCCCAGGGGGAATCAGCGAAAAACTGTTTTTT
size: -; J: TRBJ2-1; D: -; V: TRBV7-3; CDR3: CASSPPGLYNEQFF; DNA: TGTGCCAGCAGCCCACCGGGACTTTACAATGAGCAGTTCTTC
size: -; J: TRBJ1-2; D: -; V: TRBV4-2; CDR3: CASSRATGDGYTF; DNA: TGTGCCAGCAGCCGCGCAACTGGGGATGGCTACACCTTC
size: -; J: TRBJ2-4; D: TRBD2; V: TRBV11-2; CDR3: CASSISSGGAGAKNIQYF; DNA: TGTGCCAGCAGCATCTCTAGCGGGGGGGCCGGAGCCAAAAACATTCAGTACTTC
size: -; J: TRBJ2-7; D: -; V: TRBV10-2; CDR3: CASSEGQSHYEQYF; DNA: TGCGCCAGCAGTGAGGGACAGAGTCACTACGAGCAGTACTTC
size: -; J: TRBJ2-6; D: -; V: TRBV12-3/TRBV12-4; CDR3: CASSLNLGGSSEGANVLTF; DNA: TGTGCCAGCAGTTTAAATCTAGGTGGCAGTTCCGAAGGGGCCAACGTCCTGACTTTC